Each of the 15 T cell receptor beta chains below was sequenced from the same sample in a study of cytomegalovirus exposure and HLA in healthy donors. PCR used 60 Vbeta primers and 13 Jbeta primers. Using immunoSEQ multiplex PCR, the repertoire was profiled, and TCRdb retains in-frame clones only, with some absent. Here the sample spans 90,000 to 110,000 clones, around three quarters being singletons. Material for sequencing was PBMCs. These receptors were obtained from a woman aged 50 to 65 in good health and CMV-seropositive.

Concerning this clone itself: The same CDR3 arises from other DNA sequences in this sample as well. The V call is TRBV4-2, the J call TRBJ1-2; D possibly corresponds to TRBD1 (6 bases). Germline CDR1 is LGHNA and CDR2 is YNFKEQ. V lost 4 bases to trimming and J lost 4 bases, with 13 bases between them. The CDR3 is 14 residues long. Written as DNA, the CDR3 is TGTGCCAGCAGCCTGGATAGAGGGGGCTATGGCTACACCTTC. Translated, it gives CASSLDRGGYGYTF.

The rearrangement links TRBV7-8 to TRBJ2-7; 7 nucleotides line up with TRBD1. Unmatched junction bases numbered 10, after V lost 5 bases and J lost 3 bases. This CDR3 comprises 15 residues. Germline CDR1 reads SGHVS; CDR2 reads FQNEAQ. The CDR3 sequence is CASSLGGEPFYEQYF. CDR3 sequence (DNA): TGTGCCAGCAGCCTAGGGGGCGAACCCTTCTACGAGCAGTACTTC.

This rearrangement joins TRBV6-6 to TRBJ1-5; TRBD1 is a possible D gene (6 bases). CDR3 length: 14 residues. V was shortened by 5 bases and J by 3 bases, with 11 bases between the two germline ends. Germline CDR1 and CDR2: MNHNY and SVGAGI (reference sequence). For the CDR3, the DNA is TGTGCCAGCAGTCAACAGGGTTTCAATCAGCCCCAGCATTTT. Translating gives CASSQQGFNQPQHF.

This rearrangement joins TRBV2 to TRBJ2-3, with TRBD2 matching over 7 bases. Unmatched junction bases numbered 6, after V lost 5 bases and J lost 1 base. CDR1 is SNHLY and CDR2 is FYNNEI in the germline V gene. CDR3 length: 15 amino acids. In nucleotides, the CDR3 is TGTGCCAGCAGTCCCGGGGGGATCGGCACAGATACGCAGTATTTT. Protein: CASSPGGIGTDTQYF.

This rearrangement joins TRBV9 to TRBJ2-2; tentative D call: TRBD1 (6 bases). Germline loops: CDR1 SGDLS, CDR2 YYNGEE. Deletions cut 0 bases from V and 4 bases from J, with 10 bases between. The CDR3 spans 15 residues. The CDR3 protein is CASSVGGLGTGELFF. As DNA, the CDR3 is TGTGCCAGCAGCGTAGGGGGGCTAGGCACCGGGGAGCTGTTTTTT.

The V call is TRBV18, the J call TRBJ2-1; D possibly corresponds to TRBD2 (5 bases). The V end lost 5 bases, the J end lost 12 bases, and 23 bases lay between the germline ends. The CDR3 is 15 residues long. Germline V gene sequence: CDR1 KGHSH, CDR2 LQKENI. The CDR3 coding sequence is TGTGCCAGCTCAGTCAAGGATTTTAGCGTTGAGGGGCAGTTCTTC. This codes for CASSVKDFSVEGQFF.

V is TRBV9 and J is TRBJ2-1; TRBD1 aligns across 10 bases. The germline gives CDR1 SGDLS, CDR2 YYNGEE. The J segment lost 6 bases and the V segment lost 2 bases, leaving 2 bases of the junction unmatched. The CDR3 loop spans 14 amino acids. The CDR3 coding sequence is TGTGCCAGCAGCGTCGGGACAGGGGTCAATGAGCAGTTCTTC. Its protein is CASSVGTGVNEQFF.

The chain joins TRBV18 to TRBJ2-1; TRBD1 aligns across 8 bases. The V segment lost 0 bases and the J segment 7 bases; nucleotides outside the gene matches: 8. The CDR3 runs to 16 residues. Germline V gives CDR1 KGHSH, CDR2 LQKENI. Here the CDR3 reads CASSPPGTGGENEQFF. The CDR3 bases are TGTGCCAGCTCACCACCGGGTACAGGGGGTGAGAATGAGCAGTTCTTC.

This clone has a handful of counts. The chain uses TRBV18 and TRBJ2-2; possibly TRBD2 for D (6 bases). The V and J ends lost 0 bases and 1 base respectively, with 15 bases between them. Germline CDR1 and CDR2: KGHSH and LQKENI. This CDR3 has 18 residues. The CDR3 reads CASSPPGRSLMNTGELFF. CDR3 coding DNA: TGTGCCAGCTCACCACCAGGGAGGTCCCTGATGAACACCGGGGAGCTGTTTTTT.

The chain joins TRBV18 to TRBJ1-1; possible D gene TRBD1, 6 bases. There are 15 residues in the CDR3. CDR1 and CDR2 (germline): KGHSH, LQKENI. Trimming removed 3 bases at V and 2 bases at J, with 13 bases between. CDR3 sequence: CASSPQGTYNTEAFF. DNA for the CDR3: TGTGCCAGCTCACCTCAGGGGACGTACAACACTGAAGCTTTCTTT.

The CDR3 spells CATSRPGTGGPNTEAFF. The CDR3 DNA sequence: TGTGCCACCAGCCGCCCCGGGACAGGGGGACCGAACACTGAAGCTTTCTTT. The chain joins TRBV15 to TRBJ1-1, with TRBD1 matching 11 bases. In germline, CDR1 is LNHNV, CDR2 YYDKDF (reference sequence). V lost 5 bases to trimming and J lost 1 base; unmatched junction nucleotides: 9. The CDR3 contains 17 residues.

The CDR3 protein is CASSESRTGEPGGYTF. As DNA, the CDR3 is TGTGCCAGCAGTGAAAGCAGGACAGGAGAGCCCGGCGGCTACACCTTC. This sequence joins TRBV2 and TRBJ1-2; TRBD1 aligns across 7 bases. There are 16 residues in the CDR3. Germline V gives CDR1 SNHLY, CDR2 FYNNEI. J was trimmed by 8 bases and V by 2 bases; bases with no gene match: 14.

The chain carries TRBV7-2 and TRBJ2-1; D unresolved. This CDR3 is built from 15 residues. The V gene lost 2 bases and the J gene lost 2 bases, with 10 bases spanning the gap. Germline CDR1 is SGHTA and CDR2 is FQGNSA. CDR3 in amino acids: CASSLRQSAYNEQFF. The CDR3 DNA is TGTGCCAGCAGCTTAAGGCAGAGCGCCTACAATGAGCAGTTCTTC.

This clone was picked up a small number of times. This rearrangement joins TRBV6-1 to TRBJ1-6; 7 bases map to TRBD1. V was pared by 3 bases and J by 7 bases, with 15 bases of the junction left unmatched. This CDR3 spans 18 amino acids. Germline V gene sequence: CDR1 MNHNS, CDR2 SASEGT. The CDR3 nucleotides are TGTGCCAGCAGTGAGGCAACCGCGGGGACAGCTTCGAATTCACCCCTCCACTTT. This translates into CASSEATAGTASNSPLHF.

V is TRBV13 and J is TRBJ2-5; D perhaps matches TRBD1 (5 bases). Germline loops: CDR1 PRHDT, CDR2 FYEKMQ (reference sequence). Trimming stripped 5 bases from V and 5 bases from J, with 12 bases between. This CDR3 comprises 13 residues. CDR3 in DNA: TGTGCCAGCAGCCCTGGGGCCGGGGAGACCCAGTACTTC. It yields the protein CASSPGAGETQYF.